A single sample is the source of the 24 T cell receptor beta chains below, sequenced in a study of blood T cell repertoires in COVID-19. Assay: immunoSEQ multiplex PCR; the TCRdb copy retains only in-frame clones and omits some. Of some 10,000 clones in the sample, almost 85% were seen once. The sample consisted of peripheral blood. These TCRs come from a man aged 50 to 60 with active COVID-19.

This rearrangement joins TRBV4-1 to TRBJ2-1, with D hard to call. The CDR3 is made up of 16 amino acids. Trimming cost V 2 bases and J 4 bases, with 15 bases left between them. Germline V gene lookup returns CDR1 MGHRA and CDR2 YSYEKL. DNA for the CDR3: TGCGCCAGCAGCCAAAGAGCCGACACGAATTACAATGAGCAGTTCTTC. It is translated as CASSQRADTNYNEQFF.

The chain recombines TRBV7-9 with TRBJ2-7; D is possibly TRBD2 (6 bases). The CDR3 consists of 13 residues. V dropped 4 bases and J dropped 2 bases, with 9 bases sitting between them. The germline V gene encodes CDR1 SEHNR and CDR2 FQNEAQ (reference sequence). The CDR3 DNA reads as TGTGCCAGCAGCTCACCTAGCGCCTACGAGCAGTACTTC. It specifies CASSSPSAYEQYF.

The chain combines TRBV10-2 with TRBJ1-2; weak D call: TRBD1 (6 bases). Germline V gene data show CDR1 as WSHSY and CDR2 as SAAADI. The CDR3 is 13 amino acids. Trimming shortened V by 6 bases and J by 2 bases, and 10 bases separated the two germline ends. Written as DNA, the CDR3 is TGCGCCAGCAGCCCAGGGGTAAACTATGGCTACACCTTC. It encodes CASSPGVNYGYTF.

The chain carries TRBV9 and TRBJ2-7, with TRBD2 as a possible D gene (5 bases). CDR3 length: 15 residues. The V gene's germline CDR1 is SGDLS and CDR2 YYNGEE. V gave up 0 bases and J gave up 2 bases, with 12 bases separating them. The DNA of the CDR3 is TGTGCCAGCAGCGTAGGGCGGGCCGGGCCCTACGAGCAGTACTTC. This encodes CASSVGRAGPYEQYF.

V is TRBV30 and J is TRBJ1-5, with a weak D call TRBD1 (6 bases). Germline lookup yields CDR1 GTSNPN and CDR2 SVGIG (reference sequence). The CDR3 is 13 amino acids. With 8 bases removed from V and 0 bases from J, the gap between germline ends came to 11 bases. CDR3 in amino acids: CARTVYSNQPQHF. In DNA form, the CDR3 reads TGTGCCAGGACAGTTTATAGCAATCAGCCCCAGCATTTT.

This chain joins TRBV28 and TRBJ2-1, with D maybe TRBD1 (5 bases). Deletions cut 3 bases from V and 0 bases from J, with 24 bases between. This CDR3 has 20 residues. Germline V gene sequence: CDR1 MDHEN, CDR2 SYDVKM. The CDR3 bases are TGTGCCAGCAGTTTCCCCCCCGGTTTAGGGGTTGCTAGCTCCTACAATGAGCAGTTCTTC. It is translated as CASSFPPGLGVASSYNEQFF. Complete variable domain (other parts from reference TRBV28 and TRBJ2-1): DVKVTQSSRYLVKRTGEKVFLECVQDMDHENMFWYRQDPGLGLRLIYFSYDVKMKEKGDIPEGYSVSREKKERFSLILESASTNQTSMYLCASSFPPGLGVASSYNEQFFGPGTRLTVL.

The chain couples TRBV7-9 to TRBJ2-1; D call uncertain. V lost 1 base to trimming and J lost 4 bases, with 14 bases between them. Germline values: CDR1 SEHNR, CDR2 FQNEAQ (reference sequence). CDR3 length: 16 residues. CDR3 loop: CASSLVPGKNYNEQFF. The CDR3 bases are TGTGCCAGCAGCTTAGTCCCAGGAAAGAATTACAATGAGCAGTTCTTC.

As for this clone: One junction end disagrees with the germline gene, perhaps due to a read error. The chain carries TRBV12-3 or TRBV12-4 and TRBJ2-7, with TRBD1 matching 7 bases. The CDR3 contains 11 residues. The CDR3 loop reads CASRHPGQTPF. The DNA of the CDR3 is TGTGCCAGCAGACATCCGGGACAGACACCCTTC.

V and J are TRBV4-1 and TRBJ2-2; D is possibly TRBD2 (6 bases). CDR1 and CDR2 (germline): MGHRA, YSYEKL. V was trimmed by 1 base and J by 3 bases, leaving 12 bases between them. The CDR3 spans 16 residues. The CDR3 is CASSQGPEGYTGELFF. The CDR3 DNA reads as TGCGCCAGCAGCCAAGGTCCGGAGGGATACACCGGGGAGCTGTTTTTT.

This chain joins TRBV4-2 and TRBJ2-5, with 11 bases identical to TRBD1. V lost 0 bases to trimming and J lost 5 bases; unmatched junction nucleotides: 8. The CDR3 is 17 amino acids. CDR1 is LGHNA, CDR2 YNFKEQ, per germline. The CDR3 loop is CASSQEWGQGDRETQYF. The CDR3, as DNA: TGTGCCAGCAGCCAAGAGTGGGGACAGGGGGATAGGGAGACCCAGTACTTC.

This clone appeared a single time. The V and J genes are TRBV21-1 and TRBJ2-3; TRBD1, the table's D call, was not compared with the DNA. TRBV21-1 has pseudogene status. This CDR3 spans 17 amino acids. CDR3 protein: CASSPTGQPITHATQYF. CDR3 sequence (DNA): TGTGCCAGCAGCCCTACGGGACAGCCTATTACACACGCTACGCAGTATTTT.

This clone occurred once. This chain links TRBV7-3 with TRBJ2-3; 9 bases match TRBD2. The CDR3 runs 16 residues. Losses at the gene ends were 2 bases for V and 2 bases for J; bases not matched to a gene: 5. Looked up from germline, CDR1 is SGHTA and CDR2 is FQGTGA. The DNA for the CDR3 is TGTGCCAGCAGCTTAGGGGTAGCGGGAGACACAGATACGCAGTATTTT. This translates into CASSLGVAGDTDTQYF.

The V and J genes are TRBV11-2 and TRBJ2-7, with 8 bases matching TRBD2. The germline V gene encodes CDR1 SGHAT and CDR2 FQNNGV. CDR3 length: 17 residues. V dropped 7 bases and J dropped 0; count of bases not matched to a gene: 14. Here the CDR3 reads CASTQRLAGYSSYEQYF. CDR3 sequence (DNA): TGTGCCAGCACCCAGAGGCTAGCGGGTTATAGCTCCTACGAGCAGTACTTC.

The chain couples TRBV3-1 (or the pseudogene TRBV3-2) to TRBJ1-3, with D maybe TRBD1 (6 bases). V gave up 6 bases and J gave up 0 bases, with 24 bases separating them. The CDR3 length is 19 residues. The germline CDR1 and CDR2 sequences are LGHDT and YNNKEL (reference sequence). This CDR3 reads CASSPDPSGALHSGNTIYF. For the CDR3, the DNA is TGTGCCAGCAGTCCCGACCCCTCAGGGGCCCTCCACTCTGGAAACACCATATATTTT.

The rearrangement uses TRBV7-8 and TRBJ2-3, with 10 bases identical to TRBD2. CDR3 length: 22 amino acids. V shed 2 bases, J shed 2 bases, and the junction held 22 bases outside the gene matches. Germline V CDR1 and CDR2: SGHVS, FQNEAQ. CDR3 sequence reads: CASSLIKTAYSTGTSATDTQYF. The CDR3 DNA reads TGTGCCAGCAGCTTAATCAAAACAGCCTACAGCACCGGGACTAGCGCCACAGATACGCAGTATTTT. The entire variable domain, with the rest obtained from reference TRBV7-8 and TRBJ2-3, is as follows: GAGVSQSPRYKVAKRGQDVALRCDPISGHVSLFWYQQALGQGPEFLTYFQNEAQLDKSGLPSDRFFAERPEGSVSTLKIQRTQQEDSAVYLCASSLIKTAYSTGTSATDTQYFGPGTRLTVL.

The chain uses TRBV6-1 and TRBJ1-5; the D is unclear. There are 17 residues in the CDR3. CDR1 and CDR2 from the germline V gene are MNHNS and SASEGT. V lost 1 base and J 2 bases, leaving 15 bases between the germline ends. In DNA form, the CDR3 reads TGTGCCAGCAGTGAAGAGGGAGGGAATTGGGGCAATCAGCCCCAGCATTTT. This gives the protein CASSEEGGNWGNQPQHF.

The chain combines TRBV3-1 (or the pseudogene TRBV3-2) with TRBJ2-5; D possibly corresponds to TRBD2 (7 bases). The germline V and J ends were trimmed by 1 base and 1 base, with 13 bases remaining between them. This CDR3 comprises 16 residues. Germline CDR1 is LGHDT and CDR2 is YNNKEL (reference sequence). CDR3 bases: TGTGCCAGCAGCCAAGTACGGGGGGCGGGCCAAGAGACCCAGTACTTC. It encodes CASSQVRGAGQETQYF.

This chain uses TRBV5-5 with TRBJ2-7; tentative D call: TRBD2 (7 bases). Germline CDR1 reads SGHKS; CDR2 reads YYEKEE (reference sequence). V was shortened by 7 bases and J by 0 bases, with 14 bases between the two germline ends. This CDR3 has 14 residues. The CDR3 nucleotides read TGTGCCAGCGGACTAGGGACACCCTCCTACGAGCAGTACTTC. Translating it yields CASGLGTPSYEQYF.

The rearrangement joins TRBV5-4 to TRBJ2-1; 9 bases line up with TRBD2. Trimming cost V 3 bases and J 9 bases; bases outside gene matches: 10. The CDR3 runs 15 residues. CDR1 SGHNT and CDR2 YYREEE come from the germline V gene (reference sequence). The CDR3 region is CASSSPPGTSPEQFF. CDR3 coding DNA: TGTGCCAGCAGCTCTCCACCCGGGACTAGCCCTGAGCAGTTCTTC.

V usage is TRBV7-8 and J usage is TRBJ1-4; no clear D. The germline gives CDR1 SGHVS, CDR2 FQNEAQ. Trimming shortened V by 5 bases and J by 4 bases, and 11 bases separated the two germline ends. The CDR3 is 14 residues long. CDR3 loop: CASSPRHDNEKLFF. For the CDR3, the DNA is TGTGCCAGCAGCCCCCGACACGATAATGAAAAACTGTTTTTT. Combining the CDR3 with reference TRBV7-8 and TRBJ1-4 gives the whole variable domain GAGVSQSPRYKVAKRGQDVALRCDPISGHVSLFWYQQALGQGPEFLTYFQNEAQLDKSGLPSDRFFAERPEGSVSTLKIQRTQQEDSAVYLCASSPRHDNEKLFFGSGTQLSVL.

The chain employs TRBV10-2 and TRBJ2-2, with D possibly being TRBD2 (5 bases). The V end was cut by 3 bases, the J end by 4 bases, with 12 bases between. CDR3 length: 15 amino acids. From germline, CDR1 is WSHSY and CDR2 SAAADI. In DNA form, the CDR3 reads TGCGCCAGCAGTGATCCCCTAGCTAGCACCGGGGAGCTGTTTTTT. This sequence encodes CASSDPLASTGELFF.

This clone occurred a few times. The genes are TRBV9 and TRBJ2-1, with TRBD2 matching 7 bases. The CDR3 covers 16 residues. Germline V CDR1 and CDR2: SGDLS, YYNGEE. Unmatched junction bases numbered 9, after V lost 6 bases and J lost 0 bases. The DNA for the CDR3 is TGTGCCAGCACCCCGAGCGGGGCTTACTCCTACAATGAGCAGTTCTTC. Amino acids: CASTPSGAYSYNEQFF.

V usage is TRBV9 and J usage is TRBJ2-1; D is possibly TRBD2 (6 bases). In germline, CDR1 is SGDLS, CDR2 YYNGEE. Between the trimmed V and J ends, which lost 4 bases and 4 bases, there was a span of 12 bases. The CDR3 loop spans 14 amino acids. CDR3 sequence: CASSPSGLYNEQFF. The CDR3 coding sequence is TGTGCCAGCAGCCCCTCGGGACTTTACAATGAGCAGTTCTTC. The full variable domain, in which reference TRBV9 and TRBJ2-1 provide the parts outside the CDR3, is DSGVTQTPKHLITATGQRVTLRCSPRSGDLSVYWYQQSLDQGLQFLIQYYNGEERAKGNILERFSAQQFPDLHSELNLSSLELGDSALYFCASSPSGLYNEQFFGPGTRLTVL.

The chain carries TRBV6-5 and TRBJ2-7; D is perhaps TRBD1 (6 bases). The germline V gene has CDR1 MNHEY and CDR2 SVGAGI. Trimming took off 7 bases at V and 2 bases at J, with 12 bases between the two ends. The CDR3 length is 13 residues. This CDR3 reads CASNGDNTYEQYF. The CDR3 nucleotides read TGTGCCAGCAACGGGGACAATACCTACGAGCAGTACTTC.